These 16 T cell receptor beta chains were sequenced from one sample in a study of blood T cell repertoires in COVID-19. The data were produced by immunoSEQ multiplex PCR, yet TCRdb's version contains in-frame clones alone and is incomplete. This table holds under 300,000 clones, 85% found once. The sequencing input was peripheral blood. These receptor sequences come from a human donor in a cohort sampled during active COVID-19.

The CDR3 reads CATSRAGQGSNQPQHF. The CDR3 coding sequence is TGTGCCACCAGCAGAGCTGGACAGGGCAGCAATCAGCCCCAGCATTTT. The rearrangement links TRBV15 to TRBJ1-5, with 8 nucleotides matching TRBD1. With 1 base clipped from V and 1 base from J, the junction kept 3 bases outside the gene matches. CDR1 LNHNV and CDR2 YYDKDF come from the germline V gene (reference sequence). This CDR3 is built from 16 residues.

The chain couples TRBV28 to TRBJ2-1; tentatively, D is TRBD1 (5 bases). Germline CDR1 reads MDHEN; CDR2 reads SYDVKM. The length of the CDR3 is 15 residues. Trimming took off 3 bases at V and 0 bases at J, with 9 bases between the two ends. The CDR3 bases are TGTGCCAGCAGTTTCGCAGGGAACTCCTACAATGAGCAGTTCTTC. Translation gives CASSFAGNSYNEQFF. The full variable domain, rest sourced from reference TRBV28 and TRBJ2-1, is DVKVTQSSRYLVKRTGEKVFLECVQDMDHENMFWYRQDPGLGLRLIYFSYDVKMKEKGDIPEGYSVSREKKERFSLILESASTNQTSMYLCASSFAGNSYNEQFFGPGTRLTVL.

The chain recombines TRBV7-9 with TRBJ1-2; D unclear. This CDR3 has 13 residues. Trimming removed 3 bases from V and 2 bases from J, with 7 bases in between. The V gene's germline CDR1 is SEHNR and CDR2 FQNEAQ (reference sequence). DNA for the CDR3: TGTGCCAGCAGCTTGACACAAAACTATGGCTACACCTTC. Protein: CASSLTQNYGYTF.

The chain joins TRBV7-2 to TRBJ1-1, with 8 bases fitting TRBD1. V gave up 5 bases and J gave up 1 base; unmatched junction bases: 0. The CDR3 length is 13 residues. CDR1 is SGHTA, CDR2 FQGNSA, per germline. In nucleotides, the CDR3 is TGTGCCAGCAGCGGACAGGGGAACACTGAAGCTTTCTTT. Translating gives CASSGQGNTEAFF. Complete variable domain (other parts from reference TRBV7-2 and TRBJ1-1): GAGVSQSPSNKVTEKGKDVELRCDPISGHTALYWYRQSLGQGLEFLIYFQGNSAPDKSGLPSDRFSAERTGGSVSTLTIQRTQQEDSAVYLCASSGQGNTEAFFGQGTRLTVV.

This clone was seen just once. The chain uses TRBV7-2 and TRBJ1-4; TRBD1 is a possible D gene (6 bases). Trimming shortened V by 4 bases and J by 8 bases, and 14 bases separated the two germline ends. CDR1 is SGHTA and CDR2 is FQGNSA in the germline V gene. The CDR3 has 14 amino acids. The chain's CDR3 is CASSSQGVGEKLFF. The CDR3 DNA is TGTGCCAGCAGCTCACAGGGAGTTGGCGAAAAACTGTTTTTT. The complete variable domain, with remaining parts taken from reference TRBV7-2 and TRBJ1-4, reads GAGVSQSPSNKVTEKGKDVELRCDPISGHTALYWYRQSLGQGLEFLIYFQGNSAPDKSGLPSDRFSAERTGGSVSTLTIQRTQQEDSAVYLCASSSQGVGEKLFFGSGTQLSVL.

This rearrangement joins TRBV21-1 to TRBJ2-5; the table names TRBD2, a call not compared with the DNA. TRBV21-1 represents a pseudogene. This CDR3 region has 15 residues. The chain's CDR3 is CASSLAGGNQETQYF. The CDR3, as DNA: TGTGCCAGCAGTTTAGCGGGAGGAAACCAAGAGACCCAGTACTTC.

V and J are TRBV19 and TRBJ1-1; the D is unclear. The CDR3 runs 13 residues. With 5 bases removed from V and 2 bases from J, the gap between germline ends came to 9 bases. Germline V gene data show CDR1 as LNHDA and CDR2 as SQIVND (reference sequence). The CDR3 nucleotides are TGTGCCAGTAGTTTCTCGGTCAACACTGAAGCTTTCTTT. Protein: CASSFSVNTEAFF.

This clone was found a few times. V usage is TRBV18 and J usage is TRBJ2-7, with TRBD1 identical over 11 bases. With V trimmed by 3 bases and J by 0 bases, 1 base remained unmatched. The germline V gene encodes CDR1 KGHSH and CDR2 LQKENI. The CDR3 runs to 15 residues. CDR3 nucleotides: TGTGCCAGCTCACCGGACAGGGGGCCCTCCTACGAGCAGTACTTC. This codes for CASSPDRGPSYEQYF.

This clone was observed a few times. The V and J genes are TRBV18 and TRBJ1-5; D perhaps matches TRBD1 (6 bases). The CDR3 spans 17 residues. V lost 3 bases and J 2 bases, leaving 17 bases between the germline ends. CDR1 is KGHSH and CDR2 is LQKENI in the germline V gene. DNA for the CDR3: TGTGCCAGCTCACCGACGCGACAGGCTAAGGGCAATCAGCCCCAGCATTTT. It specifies CASSPTRQAKGNQPQHF.

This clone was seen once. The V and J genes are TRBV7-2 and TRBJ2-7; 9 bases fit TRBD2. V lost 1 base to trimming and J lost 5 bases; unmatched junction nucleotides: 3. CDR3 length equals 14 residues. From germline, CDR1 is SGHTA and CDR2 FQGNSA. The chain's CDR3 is CASSLGTSVDEQYF. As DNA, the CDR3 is TGTGCCAGCAGCTTAGGGACTAGCGTCGACGAGCAGTACTTC. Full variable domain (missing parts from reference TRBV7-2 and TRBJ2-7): GAGVSQSPSNKVTEKGKDVELRCDPISGHTALYWYRQSLGQGLEFLIYFQGNSAPDKSGLPSDRFSAERTGGSVSTLTIQRTQQEDSAVYLCASSLGTSVDEQYFGPGTRLTVT.

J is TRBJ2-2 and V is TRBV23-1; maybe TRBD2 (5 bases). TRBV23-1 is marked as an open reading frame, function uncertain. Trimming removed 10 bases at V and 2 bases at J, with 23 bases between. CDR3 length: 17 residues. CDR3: CATSRWSGRVNTGELFF. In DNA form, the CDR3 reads TGCGCCACCTCGCGGTGGTCGGGGAGAGTTAACACCGGGGAGCTGTTTTTT.

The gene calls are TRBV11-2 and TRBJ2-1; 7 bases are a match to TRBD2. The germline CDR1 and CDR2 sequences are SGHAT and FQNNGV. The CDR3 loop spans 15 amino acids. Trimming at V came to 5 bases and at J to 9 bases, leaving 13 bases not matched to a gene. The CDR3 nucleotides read TGTGCCAGCAGCCAGACGGCTAGCGGATTGGGTGAGCAGTTCTTC. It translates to CASSQTASGLGEQFF.

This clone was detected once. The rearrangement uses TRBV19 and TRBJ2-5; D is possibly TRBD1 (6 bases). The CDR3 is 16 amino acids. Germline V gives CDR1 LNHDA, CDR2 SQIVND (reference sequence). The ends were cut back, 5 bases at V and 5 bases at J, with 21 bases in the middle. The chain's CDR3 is CASSSQTGQIGETQYF. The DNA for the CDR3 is TGTGCCAGTAGTTCACAAACGGGACAAATTGGGGAGACCCAGTACTTC.

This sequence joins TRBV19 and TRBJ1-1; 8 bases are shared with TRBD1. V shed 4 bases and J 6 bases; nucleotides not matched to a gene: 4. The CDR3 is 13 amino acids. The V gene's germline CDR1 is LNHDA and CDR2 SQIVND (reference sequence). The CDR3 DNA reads TGTGCCAGTAGTACCGACAGGGGTCCTGAAGCTTTCTTT. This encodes CASSTDRGPEAFF.

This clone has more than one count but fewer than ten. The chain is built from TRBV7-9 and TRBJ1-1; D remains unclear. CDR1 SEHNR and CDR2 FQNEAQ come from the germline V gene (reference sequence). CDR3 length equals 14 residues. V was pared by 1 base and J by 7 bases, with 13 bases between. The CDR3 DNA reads TGTGCCAGCAGCTTAGGTGTCGACGGGGATGAAGCTTTCTTT. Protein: CASSLGVDGDEAFF.

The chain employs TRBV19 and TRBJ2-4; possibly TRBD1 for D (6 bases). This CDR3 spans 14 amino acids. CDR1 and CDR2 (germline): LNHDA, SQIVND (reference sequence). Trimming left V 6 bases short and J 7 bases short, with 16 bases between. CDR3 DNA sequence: TGTGCCAGTAGCCAAAGAGGGACACCGAACATTCAGTACTTC. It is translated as CASSQRGTPNIQYF.